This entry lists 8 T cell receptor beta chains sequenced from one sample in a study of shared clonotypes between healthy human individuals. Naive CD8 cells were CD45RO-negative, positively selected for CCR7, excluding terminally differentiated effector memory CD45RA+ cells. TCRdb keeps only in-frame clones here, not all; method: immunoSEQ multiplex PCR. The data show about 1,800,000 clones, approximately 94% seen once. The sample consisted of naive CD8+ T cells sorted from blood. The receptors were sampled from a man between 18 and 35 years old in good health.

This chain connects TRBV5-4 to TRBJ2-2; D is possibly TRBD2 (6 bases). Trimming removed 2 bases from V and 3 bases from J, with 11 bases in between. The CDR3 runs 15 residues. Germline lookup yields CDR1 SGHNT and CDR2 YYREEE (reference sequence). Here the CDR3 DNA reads TGTGCCAGCAGCTTCGGGGGTGCGGACACCGGGGAGCTGTTTTTT. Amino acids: CASSFGGADTGELFF.

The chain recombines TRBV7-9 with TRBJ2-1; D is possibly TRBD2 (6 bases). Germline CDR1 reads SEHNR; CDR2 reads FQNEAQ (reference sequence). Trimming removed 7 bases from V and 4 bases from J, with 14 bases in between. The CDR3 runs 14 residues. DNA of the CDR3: TGTGCCAGCACCCTGGGGGGTGGGTACAATGAGCAGTTCTTC. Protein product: CASTLGGGYNEQFF.

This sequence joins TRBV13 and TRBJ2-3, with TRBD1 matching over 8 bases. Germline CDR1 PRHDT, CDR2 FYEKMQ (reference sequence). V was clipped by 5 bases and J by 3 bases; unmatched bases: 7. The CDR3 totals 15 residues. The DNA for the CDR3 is TGTGCCAGCAGCCCGACAGGGGTTAGAACAGATACGCAGTATTTT. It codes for CASSPTGVRTDTQYF.

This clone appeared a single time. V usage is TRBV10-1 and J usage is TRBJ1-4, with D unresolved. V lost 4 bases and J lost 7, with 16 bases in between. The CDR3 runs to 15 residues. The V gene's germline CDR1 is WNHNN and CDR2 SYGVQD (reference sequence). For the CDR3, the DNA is TGCGCCAGCAGTGCTAAATTACGAGAGCTTGAAAAACTGTTTTTT. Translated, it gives CASSAKLRELEKLFF.

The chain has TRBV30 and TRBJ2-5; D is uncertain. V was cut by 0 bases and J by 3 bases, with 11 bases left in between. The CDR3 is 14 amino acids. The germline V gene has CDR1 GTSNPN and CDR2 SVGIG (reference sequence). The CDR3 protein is CAWSVEFNEETQYF. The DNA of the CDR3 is TGTGCCTGGAGTGTTGAGTTTAATGAAGAGACCCAGTACTTC.

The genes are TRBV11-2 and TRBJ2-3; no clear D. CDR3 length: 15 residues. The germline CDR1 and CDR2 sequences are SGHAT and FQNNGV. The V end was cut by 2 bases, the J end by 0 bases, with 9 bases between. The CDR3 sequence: CASSLYYQSTDTQYF. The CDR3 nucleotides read TGTGCCAGCAGCTTATACTACCAAAGCACAGATACGCAGTATTTT.

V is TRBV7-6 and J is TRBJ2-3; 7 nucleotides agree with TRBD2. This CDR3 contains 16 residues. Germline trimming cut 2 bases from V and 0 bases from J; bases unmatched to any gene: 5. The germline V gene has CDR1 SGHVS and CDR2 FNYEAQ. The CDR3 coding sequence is TGTGCCAGCAGCTTACTAGCGGAGGTTAGCACAGATACGCAGTATTTT. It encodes CASSLLAEVSTDTQYF.

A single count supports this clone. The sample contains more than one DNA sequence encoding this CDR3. CDR3: CASSMGSNTEAFF. The CDR3 DNA reads as TGTGCCAGTAGTATGGGCAGCAACACTGAAGCTTTCTTT. This chain connects TRBV19 to TRBJ1-1; D gene unclear. CDR1 LNHDA and CDR2 SQIVND come from the germline V gene (reference sequence). The V and J ends lost 3 bases and 2 bases respectively, with 7 bases between them. This CDR3 region has 13 residues. Combining the CDR3 with reference TRBV19 and TRBJ1-1 gives the whole variable domain DGGITQSPKYLFRKEGQNVTLSCEQNLNHDAMYWYRQDPGQGLRLIYYSQIVNDFQKGDIAEGYSVSREKKESFPLTVTSAQKNPTAFYLCASSMGSNTEAFFGQGTRLTVV.